This T cell receptor beta chain was identified in a study of blood T cell repertoires in COVID-19. About the study: The samples span acute and convalescent COVID-19 from the United States, Italy and Spain.

In the case of this clone: The junction departs from germline at one end; a sequencing error may be responsible.

The data were produced by immunoSEQ multiplex PCR, yet TCRdb's version contains in-frame clones alone and is incomplete. The sample shows around 100,000 clones, roughly 88% of them seen only once. The source material was peripheral blood. This TCR was sampled from a woman aged 55-69 years with acute or convalescent COVID-19.

The CDR3 DNA reads TGTGCTAGCAGTACATCGCTTAACTCATTGGGGGCTTGGGATGAGCAGTTCTTC. Translating it yields CASSTSLNSLGAWDEQFF. The chain recombines TRBV7-7 with TRBJ2-1; D possibly corresponds to TRBD1 (6 bases). This CDR3 has 18 residues. Germline CDR1 is SSHAT and CDR2 is FNYEAQ (reference sequence).